This T cell receptor (beta chain) came from a study of OX40 agonist ivuxolimab in advanced cancers. Method: immunoSEQ multiplex PCR; TCRdb's copy keeps in-frame clones and lacks some. Here the sample spans about 28,000 clones, roughly 82% being singletons. Patients had blood sampled at baseline and again on cycle 4 day 1 and cycle 7 day 1. The CDR3 extends over 16 amino acids. The germline gives CDR1 SGHRS, CDR2 YFSETQ. Trimming removed 4 bases from V and 0 bases from J; junction bases left unmatched: 7. The chain carries TRBV5-1 and TRBJ2-1; 7 bases fit TRBD2. The sequencing used CD4+ or CD8+ T cells sorted from blood, collected in a trial of the OX40 agonist ivuxolimab. The receptor's source is an adult with an advanced solid tumor such as melanoma, head and neck, liver or kidney cancer. DNA of the CDR3: TGCGCCAGCAGCATGGCTAGCGGAATCTCCTACAATGAGCAGTTCTTC. Its translation is CASSMASGISYNEQFF.